These 11 T cell receptor beta chains originate from one sample sequenced in a study of T cell changes during pregnancy in multiple sclerosis. Using immunoSEQ multiplex PCR, the repertoire was profiled, and TCRdb retains in-frame clones only, with some absent. The repertoire holds tens of thousands of clones, with roughly nine tenths as singletons. The material was peripheral blood, obtained after pregnancy. The receptors were gathered from a female donor in good health, enrolled as a control in a pregnancy study.

This clone was detected only once. The chain links TRBV5-1 to TRBJ2-1, with 9 bases that match TRBD2. Germline CDR1 is SGHRS and CDR2 is YFSETQ. The CDR3 extends over 14 amino acids. Trimming cost V 7 bases and J 8 bases; bases outside gene matches: 10. The CDR3 bases are TGCGCCAGCGGCTCAGGCGGGGGGGCACATGAGCAGTTCTTC. The encoded protein is CASGSGGGAHEQFF.

The chain joins TRBV10-3 to TRBJ1-2, with D maybe TRBD1 (5 bases). Deletions cut 2 bases from V and 3 bases from J, with 13 bases between. CDR3 length equals 15 residues. Per the germline V gene, CDR1 is ENHRY and CDR2 is SYGVKD. CDR3 residues: CAISEVSQGDYGYTF. The CDR3 DNA reads TGTGCCATCAGTGAGGTTTCTCAGGGCGACTATGGCTACACCTTC.

The V call is TRBV9, the J call TRBJ1-1; the D is unclear. This CDR3 is built from 15 residues. The germline V gene encodes CDR1 SGDLS and CDR2 YYNGEE. The V and J ends lost 0 bases and 1 base respectively, with 10 bases between them. The CDR3 nucleotides read TGTGCCAGCAGCGTAGGAAGCAAATGGAACACTGAAGCTTTCTTT. Protein product: CASSVGSKWNTEAFF.

The V gene is TRBV27, the J gene TRBJ2-5, with no clear D. From germline, CDR1 is MNHEY and CDR2 SMNVEV (reference sequence). CDR3 length: 12 amino acids. V was pared by 5 bases and J by 0 bases, with 4 bases between. CDR3 sequence (DNA): TGTGCCAGCAGTCCAGACCAAGAGACCCAGTACTTC. It is translated as CASSPDQETQYF.

This CDR3 is CASSQGDTYNEQFF. CDR3 DNA: TGTGCCAGCAGCCAAGGGGACACCTACAATGAGCAGTTCTTC. The V call is TRBV4-2, the J call TRBJ2-1, with D possibly TRBD1 on 6 matching bases. The germline V and J ends were trimmed by 1 base and 2 bases, with 6 bases remaining between them. The CDR3 is 14 residues long. Germline lookup yields CDR1 LGHNA and CDR2 YNFKEQ.

This clone was found once. The chain uses TRBV5-6 and TRBJ2-7, with TRBD1 matching 9 bases. Trimming cost V 2 bases and J 6 bases; bases outside gene matches: 6. The CDR3 extends over 14 amino acids. Germline CDR1 and CDR2: SGHDT and YYEEEE. The CDR3 DNA follows: TGTGCCAGCAGCTTCACAGGGGGCACGGGCGAGCAGTACTTC. Translating it yields CASSFTGGTGEQYF.

The rearrangement uses TRBV6-1 and TRBJ1-3; the D is unclear. Germline V gene lookup returns CDR1 MNHNS and CDR2 SASEGT. Trimming pared 2 bases from V and 4 bases from J, leaving 15 bases between. The CDR3 has 16 residues. The CDR3 DNA sequence: TGTGCCAGCAGTGAATACAAGGCGGCTGGCGGAAACACCATATATTTT. Its translation: CASSEYKAAGGNTIYF.

The rearrangement uses TRBV23-1 and TRBJ1-1; D is undetermined. TRBV23-1 is assigned to the ORF class and has an uncertain function. V was cut by 3 bases and J by 6 bases, with 17 bases left in between. There are 15 residues in the CDR3. CDR3 loop: CASSHHHTGYPEAFF. Written as DNA, the CDR3 is TGCGCCAGCAGTCACCACCACACGGGATACCCTGAAGCTTTCTTT.

The chain recombines TRBV5-1 with TRBJ1-2; no clear D. The ends were cut back, 4 bases at V and 6 bases at J, with 16 bases in the middle. CDR1 and CDR2 from the germline V gene are SGHRS and YFSETQ. This CDR3 region has 14 residues. The CDR3: CASSTHGYGDGYTF. The CDR3 coding sequence is TGCGCCAGCAGCACCCATGGGTACGGGGATGGCTACACCTTC.

The chain couples TRBV7-9 to TRBJ1-2; the D is unclear. Trimming stripped 7 bases from V and 7 bases from J, with 13 bases between. CDR3 length equals 12 residues. The germline V gene has CDR1 SEHNR and CDR2 FQNEAQ (reference sequence). CDR3 coding DNA: TGTGCCAGCAAAGCCGGGTTAGGTGGCTACACCTTC. This sequence encodes CASKAGLGGYTF.

The genes are TRBV9 and TRBJ2-1; 15 bases agree with TRBD2. The V segment lost 0 bases and the J segment 0 bases; nucleotides outside the gene matches: 10. The CDR3 covers 21 residues. CDR1 is SGDLS and CDR2 is YYNGEE in the germline V gene. The CDR3 nucleotides are TGTGCCAGCAGCGTAGCTTCGTCCGGGACTAGCGGGGGGTCCTCCTACAATGAGCAGTTCTTC. This codes for CASSVASSGTSGGSSYNEQFF.